Given below is one T cell receptor beta chain in context. The sample comes from a study of blood T cell repertoires in COVID-19. Methods used by the authors: Scientists estimated how many nucleated cells there were by amplifying reference gene primers. The protocol was immunoSEQ multiplex PCR, while the TCRdb copy is restricted to in-frame clones and leaves out a portion. The DNA was the basis for D and trimming; V, J and clone size are from that table. The profile shows about 130,000 clones, over 75% of them singletons. The CDR3 loop spans 16 amino acids. V was pared by 0 bases and J by 8 bases, with 10 bases of the junction left unmatched. Germline loops: CDR1 SGHRS, CDR2 YFSETQ.

The receptor was isolated from a man older than 75 with active or convalescent COVID-19. Specimen: peripheral blood. This sequence joins TRBV5-1 and TRBJ2-1; 8 bases fit TRBD2. The CDR3 spells CASSLAEERGFHEQFF. The CDR3 region has the DNA TGCGCCAGCAGCTTGGCCGAAGAGCGGGGGTTTCATGAGCAGTTCTTC.